This TCR beta chain emerged from a study of T cells after yellow fever vaccination. Via MiXCR, TCRdb re-called the 5' RACE reads, giving one row per CDR3 protein. Among 100,000 to 150,000 distinct CDR3 sequences listed, 13% to 15% were seen once. CDR1 ENHRY and CDR2 SYGVKD come from the germline V gene. This CDR3 spans 12 amino acids. V shed 10 bases, J shed 4 bases, and the junction held 2 bases outside the gene matches. The gene calls are TRBV10-3 and TRBJ2-7; 12 positions match TRBD2. The sequenced sample was CD8+ T cells sorted from PBMCs, obtained 5 days after the yellow fever booster vaccination. This receptor was obtained from a man in his late teens or twenties who received the YFV17D yellow fever vaccine. The DNA for the CDR3 is TGTGCCACGACTAGCGGGGGTTACGAGCAGTACTTC. Amino acid sequence: CATTSGGYEQYF.